Below are 14 T cell receptor beta chains sequenced from a single sample in a study of T cell repertoires in cytomegalovirus infection. MiXCR, run by TCRdb on the reads, gives a single entry per CDR3 protein. The sample lists 700,000 to 950,000 distinct CDR3 sequences; 32% were seen once. Antigens for these TCRs are unknown. The sample consisted of cultured CD8+ T cells from PBMCs, taken from culture after CMV antigen stimulation. The receptors were sampled from a human donor in good health (CMV status not recorded). Some clones in this sample may be carry-over from other donors' samples.

This chain connects TRBV7-3 to TRBJ2-5, with D perhaps TRBD2 (7 bases). Germline V gene lookup returns CDR1 SGHTA and CDR2 FQGTGA. This CDR3 region has 18 residues. The V end was cut by 0 bases, the J end by 4 bases, with 21 bases between. CDR3 nucleotide sequence: TGTGCCAGCAGCTTAACTCCCTTTATGGGGGGGCCCTTAGAGACCCAGTACTTC. It is translated as CASSLTPFMGGPLETQYF.

To note about this clonotype: This may come from a read error, since a much larger clone is one base off. The V call is TRBV12-3 or TRBV12-4, the J call TRBJ2-2, with 7 bases fitting TRBD1. The CDR3 contains 16 residues. CDR3: CVSSVRDRYYTGELFF. For the CDR3, the DNA is TGTGTCAGCAGTGTCCGGGACAGATATTACACCGGGGAGCTGTTTTTT.

Many counts were recorded for this clonotype. The J gene is TRBJ2-7, the V gene TRBV7-6, with 8 nucleotides matching TRBD2. The length of the CDR3 is 15 residues. The V gene's germline CDR1 is SGHVS and CDR2 FNYEAQ. With V trimmed by 0 bases and J by 3 bases, 4 bases remained unmatched. The chain's CDR3 is CASSLAPGGVYEQYV. The CDR3 DNA reads TGTGCCAGCAGCTTAGCTCCGGGGGGGGTCTACGAGCAGTACGTC.

The chain recombines TRBV5-1 with TRBJ2-4; 9 positions agree with TRBD1. The germline CDR1 and CDR2 sequences are SGHRS and YFSETQ. CDR3 length: 15 residues. The ends lost 0 bases at V and 5 bases at J; junction bases unmatched: 3. For the CDR3, the DNA is TGCGCCAGCAGCTTGGGCACAGGGGGCCAAAACATTCAGTACTTC. Protein sequence: CASSLGTGGQNIQYF.

This clonotype was seen a handful of times. The chain employs TRBV7-9 and TRBJ1-4, with a weak D call TRBD1 (6 bases). CDR1 is SEHNR, CDR2 FQNEAQ, per germline (reference sequence). V was clipped by 9 bases and J by 1 base, with 9 bases between them. The CDR3 has 13 amino acids. This CDR3 reads CASAGETNEKLFF. The CDR3 DNA reads TGTGCCAGTGCAGGGGAAACTAATGAAAAACTGTTTTTT.

In this sample, this clonotype turned up a few times. The CDR3 coding sequence is TGTGCCAGCAGCGTAGCTGGTGCCAGGGGCTCCTACGAGCAGTACGTC. As protein: CASSVAGARGSYEQYV. This chain connects TRBV9 to TRBJ2-7, with a possible D match to TRBD1 (6 bases). V was pared by 0 bases and J by 0 bases, with 13 bases between. CDR1 and CDR2 (germline): SGDLS, YYNGEE. The CDR3 runs to 16 residues.

Only a few counts were recorded for this clonotype. The chain uses TRBV7-9 and TRBJ2-1; 7 nucleotides line up with TRBD2. Germline V gene sequence: CDR1 SEHNR, CDR2 FQNEAQ (reference sequence). J lost 3 bases, V lost 5 bases, and 10 bases had no gene match. This CDR3 region has 16 residues. The CDR3 protein is CASSSAGGGNYNEQFF. The CDR3 DNA sequence: TGTGCCAGCAGCAGCGCTGGGGGGGGGAACTACAATGAGCAGTTCTTC.

This clonotype appeared a few times. J is TRBJ2-1 and V is TRBV29-1; 10 nucleotides agree with TRBD1. After removal of 5 bases from V and 2 bases from J, the junction contained 3 bases not matched to a gene. CDR3 length equals 14 residues. Germline values: CDR1 SQVTM, CDR2 ANQGSEA. DNA for the CDR3: TGCAGCGTTACCGGGACAGGGGCCTACAATGAGCAGTTCTTC. Protein product: CSVTGTGAYNEQFF.

The chain carries TRBV2 and TRBJ2-3, with 7 nucleotides matching TRBD2. The germline CDR1 and CDR2 sequences are SNHLY and FYNNEI. There are 11 residues in the CDR3. The V and J ends lost 9 bases and 3 bases, in that order; junction bases with no gene match: 0. The CDR3 reads CARGGTDTQYF. CDR3 nucleotides: TGTGCCAGGGGGGGGACAGATACGCAGTATTTT.

At least ten counts were recorded for this clonotype. The J gene is TRBJ1-6, the V gene TRBV7-2; tentative D call: TRBD1 (5 bases). Germline loops: CDR1 SGHTA, CDR2 FQGNSA. The CDR3 is 16 amino acids. Trimming removed 3 bases from V and 1 base from J, with 10 bases in between. The CDR3 DNA reads as TGTGCCAGCAGCTTCCAGGGATTATCCTATAATTCACCCCTCCACTTT. This gives the protein CASSFQGLSYNSPLHF. Together with reference TRBV7-2 and TRBJ1-6, the CDR3 gives the full variable domain: GAGVSQSPSNKVTEKGKDVELRCDPISGHTALYWYRQSLGQGLEFLIYFQGNSAPDKSGLPSDRFSAERTGGSVSTLTIQRTQQEDSAVYLCASSFQGLSYNSPLHFGNGTRLTVT.

The chain joins TRBV6-5 to TRBJ2-3; possible D gene TRBD2, 5 bases. This CDR3 is 14 amino acids long. V gave up 2 bases and J gave up 6 bases, with 12 bases separating them. Germline V gene sequence: CDR1 MNHEY, CDR2 SVGAGI. The CDR3 nucleotides read TGTGCCAGCAGTTACCCAACAGCGGCGGATACGCAGTATTTT. It is translated as CASSYPTAADTQYF.

V usage is TRBV5-1 and J usage is TRBJ2-2, with a possible D match to TRBD1 (6 bases). Trimming stripped 4 bases from V and 0 bases from J, with 13 bases between. Germline V gene lookup returns CDR1 SGHRS and CDR2 YFSETQ. The CDR3 has 16 residues. CDR3 sequence reads: CASSEHRVTNTGELFF. The CDR3 DNA follows: TGCGCCAGCAGCGAGCACAGGGTGACGAACACCGGGGAGCTGTTTTTT.

This clonotype was recorded many times. The V and J genes are TRBV7-2 and TRBJ2-7; 7 bases line up with TRBD2. Germline trimming cut 5 bases from V and 2 bases from J; bases unmatched to any gene: 9. Germline V lookup: CDR1 SGHTA, CDR2 FQGNSA. The CDR3 length is 15 residues. The CDR3 sequence is CASSLLGGVPYEQYF. Here the CDR3 DNA reads TGTGCCAGCAGCCTCTTGGGGGGGGTTCCCTACGAGCAGTACTTC.

This clonotype was picked up many times. The chain has TRBV9 and TRBJ2-1; 8 bases agree with TRBD1. With 4 bases clipped from V and 6 bases from J, the junction kept 18 bases outside the gene matches. From germline, CDR1 is SGDLS and CDR2 YYNGEE. The CDR3 consists of 18 residues. This CDR3 is CASSLPISGGKESNEQFF. CDR3 nucleotide sequence: TGTGCCAGCAGCCTCCCGATCTCAGGGGGCAAAGAATCCAATGAGCAGTTCTTC.